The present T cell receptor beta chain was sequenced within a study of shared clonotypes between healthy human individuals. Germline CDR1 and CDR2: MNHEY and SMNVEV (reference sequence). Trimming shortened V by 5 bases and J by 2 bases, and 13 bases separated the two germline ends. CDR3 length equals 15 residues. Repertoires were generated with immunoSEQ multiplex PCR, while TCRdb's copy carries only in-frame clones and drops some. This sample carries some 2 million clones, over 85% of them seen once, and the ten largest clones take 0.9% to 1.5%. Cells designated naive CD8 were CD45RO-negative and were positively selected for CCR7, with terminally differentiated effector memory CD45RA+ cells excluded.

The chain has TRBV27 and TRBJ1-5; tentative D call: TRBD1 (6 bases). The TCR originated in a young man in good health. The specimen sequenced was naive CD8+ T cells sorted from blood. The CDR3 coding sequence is TGTGCCAGCAGTACAGGGTTTTGGGGCAATCAGCCCCAGCATTTT. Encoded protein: CASSTGFWGNQPQHF.